The 22 T cell receptor beta chains presented below share a single source sample, sequenced in a study of blood T cell repertoires in COVID-19. The protocol was immunoSEQ multiplex PCR, while the TCRdb copy is restricted to in-frame clones and leaves out a portion. Of 150,000 to 200,000 clones listed, 81% were seen once; the top ten hold 11%. Sequences were obtained from peripheral blood. Receptors originate from a man between 60 and 75 years old with active or convalescent COVID-19.

The chain links TRBV6-1 to TRBJ2-1; 12 nucleotides agree with TRBD2. CDR1 is MNHNS, CDR2 SASEGT, per germline. The CDR3 runs 15 residues. V dropped 1 base and J dropped 6; count of bases not matched to a gene: 1. The CDR3 loop is CASSEGTSGVNEQFF. CDR3 DNA sequence: TGTGCCAGCAGTGAAGGGACTAGCGGGGTCAATGAGCAGTTCTTC.

This chain links TRBV28 with TRBJ2-7, with 8 bases that match TRBD2. Trimming at V came to 3 bases and at J to 2 bases, leaving 9 bases not matched to a gene. This CDR3 has 16 amino acids. CDR1 and CDR2 (germline): MDHEN, SYDVKM. The CDR3 is CASSFSGGGRPYEQYF. The DNA for the CDR3 is TGTGCCAGCAGTTTTTCCGGGGGGGGCAGGCCCTACGAGCAGTACTTC.

V is TRBV29-1 and J is TRBJ1-1, with TRBD1 matching 7 bases. This CDR3 comprises 13 residues. CDR1 and CDR2 from the germline V gene are SQVTM and ANQGSEA. The V gene end was trimmed by 3 bases and the J gene end by 2 bases; junction bases not matched to a gene: 3. The CDR3 spells CSVEKGANTEAFF. In nucleotides, the CDR3 is TGCAGCGTTGAGAAGGGGGCCAACACTGAAGCTTTCTTT.

The rearrangement joins TRBV6-5 to TRBJ1-2; 8 nucleotides match TRBD1. V dropped 2 bases and J dropped 1; count of bases not matched to a gene: 3. CDR3 length: 15 residues. Germline V CDR1 and CDR2: MNHEY, SVGAGI. The CDR3 sequence is CASSYPGGSNYGYTF. The CDR3 DNA is TGTGCCAGCAGTTACCCAGGGGGCAGTAACTATGGCTACACCTTC.

The chain combines TRBV15 with TRBJ2-5; tentatively, D is TRBD2 (6 bases). Trimming pared 5 bases from V and 10 bases from J, leaving 14 bases between. The CDR3 sequence is 12 residues long. Germline V lookup: CDR1 LNHNV, CDR2 YYDKDF (reference sequence). The CDR3 coding sequence is TGTGCCACCAGCCGGGACTCTCGCGGCCAGTACTTC. Amino acid sequence: CATSRDSRGQYF.

This clone is a singleton in its sample. V usage is TRBV24-1 and J usage is TRBJ2-1; 7 bases agree with TRBD2. Germline assignment: CDR1 KGHDR and CDR2 SFDVKD. V lost 3 bases, J lost 4 bases, and 11 bases stayed unmatched. The CDR3 has 17 residues. The CDR3 coding sequence is TGTGCCACCAGTGATCCCCTGGGGGGGGAAGATTACAATGAGCAGTTCTTC. Translating it yields CATSDPLGGEDYNEQFF.

Only a few counts were recorded for this clone. This sequence joins TRBV11-2 and TRBJ2-7; TRBD1 might be the D (5 bases). CDR1 and CDR2 (germline): SGHAT, FQNNGV. This CDR3 region has 13 residues. The V gene lost 1 base and the J gene lost 1 base, with 5 bases spanning the gap. The CDR3 DNA follows: TGTGCCAGCAGCTTAGGACAGTCCTACGAGCAGTACTTC. It is translated as CASSLGQSYEQYF.

V usage is TRBV28 and J usage is TRBJ2-2; a weak D match, TRBD2 (5 bases). The V end lost 6 bases, the J end lost 1 base, and 12 bases lay between the germline ends. Looked up from germline, CDR1 is MDHEN and CDR2 is SYDVKM. The CDR3 consists of 15 residues. The CDR3 loop reads CASRDSTRNTGELFF. The CDR3 nucleotides are TGTGCCAGCAGGGACTCGACCAGGAACACCGGGGAGCTGTTTTTT.

The chain has TRBV5-4 and TRBJ2-3, with 11 bases fitting TRBD2. The junction had 7 bases not matched to a gene; V was cut back by 4 bases and J by 0 bases. The germline V gene encodes CDR1 SGHNT and CDR2 YYREEE (reference sequence). The CDR3 is made up of 17 amino acids. The CDR3: CASSRVAGGASTDTQYF. The CDR3, as DNA: TGTGCCAGCAGCAGGGTAGCGGGGGGGGCTAGCACAGATACGCAGTATTTT.

The chain employs TRBV12-3 or TRBV12-4 and TRBJ2-7; no clear D gene. Trimming stripped 4 bases from V and 4 bases from J, with 5 bases between. There are 11 residues in the CDR3. The CDR3 sequence: CASSSSYEQYF. Here the CDR3 DNA reads TGTGCCAGCAGTTCGTCGTACGAGCAGTACTTC.

V and J are TRBV5-5 and TRBJ1-4; the match to TRBD1 covers 7 bases. J lost 7 bases, V lost 4 bases, and 7 bases had no gene match. The CDR3 length is 14 residues. Germline loops: CDR1 SGHKS, CDR2 YYEKEE (reference sequence). CDR3 in DNA: TGTGCCAGCAGCAACAGTGACAGGGCTGAAAAACTGTTTTTT. Its protein product is CASSNSDRAEKLFF.

V is TRBV2 and J is TRBJ1-1, with 7 bases fitting TRBD1. This CDR3 is built from 14 residues. From germline, CDR1 is SNHLY and CDR2 FYNNEI. The trim removed 6 bases at V and 1 base at J, leaving 5 bases unmatched. The CDR3 DNA sequence: TGTGCCAGCAGGGTCGACAGGGCGAACACTGAAGCTTTCTTT. It specifies CASRVDRANTEAFF.

V and J are TRBV14 and TRBJ2-1; no definite D call. The V and J ends lost 1 base and 5 bases respectively, with 9 bases between them. The CDR3 is 14 residues long. Looked up from germline, CDR1 is SGHDN and CDR2 is FVKESK. The CDR3 loop is CASSQVGLDNEQFF. In DNA, the CDR3 is TGTGCCAGCAGCCAAGTTGGGCTCGACAATGAGCAGTTCTTC.

The V gene is TRBV5-4, the J gene TRBJ2-5; possible D gene TRBD1, 5 bases. Germline V gives CDR1 SGHNT, CDR2 YYREEE (reference sequence). The length of the CDR3 is 14 residues. V was pared by 2 bases and J by 5 bases, with 13 bases between. The CDR3 loop reads CASSLRGARETQYF. DNA of the CDR3: TGTGCCAGCAGCTTACGTGGGGCCCGTGAGACCCAGTACTTC.

The chain employs TRBV10-3 and TRBJ2-5; 7 bases align to TRBD2. The CDR3 spans 13 residues. CDR1 ENHRY and CDR2 SYGVKD come from the germline V gene. V shed 4 bases, J shed 10 bases, and the junction held 9 bases outside the gene matches. CDR3 sequence (DNA): TGTGCCATCAGTGGCGAGGCGGGGGATAGCCAGTACTTC. Translated: CAISGEAGDSQYF.

The CDR3 DNA reads as TGTGCCAGCAGCCAAGATCGAAGGGCTAGCTTGGAATACGAGCAGTACTTC. Amino acids: CASSQDRRASLEYEQYF. This sequence joins TRBV3-1 (or the pseudogene TRBV3-2) and TRBJ2-7; the D gene is possibly TRBD2 (5 bases). In germline, CDR1 is LGHDT, CDR2 YNNKEL (reference sequence). CDR3 length: 17 residues. V was pared by 0 bases and J by 4 bases, with 19 bases between.

The chain has TRBV5-1 and TRBJ2-7; the D gene is possibly TRBD2 (5 bases). Germline V gives CDR1 SGHRS, CDR2 YFSETQ. The CDR3 totals 14 residues. V lost 0 bases, J lost 6 bases, and 13 bases lay in between. CDR3 DNA sequence: TGCGCCAGCAGCTTGGAACCATCACGGGGCGAGCAGTACTTC. Translation gives CASSLEPSRGEQYF.

The CDR3 DNA follows: TGTGCCAGCAGTTCCAGGGGGCCGGAAGAAAAACTGTTTTTT. Amino acid sequence: CASSSRGPEEKLFF. This sequence joins TRBV6-5 and TRBJ1-4, with 8 bases lining up with TRBD1. This CDR3 spans 14 amino acids. J gave up 8 bases and V 4 bases, and 6 bases lay outside the gene matches. CDR1 MNHEY and CDR2 SVGAGI come from the germline V gene.

V gene TRBV7-6 combines with J gene TRBJ1-1, with TRBD1 matching over 9 bases. Per germline, CDR1 SGHVS and CDR2 FNYEAQ. The CDR3 loop spans 15 amino acids. V lost 0 bases, J lost 7 bases, and 6 bases stayed unmatched. The CDR3 DNA sequence: TGTGCCAGCAGCTTAGCCTCGGACAGGGGCGTTGAAGCTTTCTTT. Its protein product is CASSLASDRGVEAFF.

The chain links TRBV5-4 to TRBJ2-1; 9 bases agree with TRBD2. CDR3 size: 18 residues. The germline gives CDR1 SGHNT, CDR2 YYREEE (reference sequence). Trimming took 5 bases from V and 2 from J; bases not matched to a gene: 14. Written as DNA, the CDR3 is TGTGCCAGCAGTCGAGCCTCTAGCGGGAACCCCGCCTACAATGAGCAGTTCTTC. Its protein is CASSRASSGNPAYNEQFF.

This clone was found once. This sequence joins TRBV25-1 and TRBJ2-7; 7 bases fit TRBD1. From germline, CDR1 is MGHDK and CDR2 SYGVNS. V lost 3 bases, J lost 3 bases, and 8 bases stayed unmatched. The CDR3 consists of 15 residues. This CDR3 is CASSDPSDRDYEQYF. The CDR3 nucleotides are TGTGCCAGCAGTGACCCCTCTGACAGGGACTACGAGCAGTACTTC.

There are a few counts of this clone. The CDR3 loop is CASSLGRRAEAFF. CDR3 sequence (DNA): TGTGCCAGCAGCTTAGGGAGGAGGGCTGAAGCTTTCTTT. The rearrangement links TRBV7-2 to TRBJ1-1; D remains unclear. Germline lookup yields CDR1 SGHTA and CDR2 FQGNSA. The CDR3 is 13 amino acids. V shed 1 base and J shed 6 bases, with 9 bases lying between them.